What follows are 17 T cell receptor beta chains derived from one specimen sequenced in a study of T-cell memory formation after mild COVID-19. TCRdb re-called the 5' RACE reads through MiXCR, storing one row per CDR3 protein. This sample has 200,000 to 250,000 distinct CDR3 sequences, with roughly 9.4% found just once. Sequences were obtained from PBMCs or a T cell subset sorted from them (not recorded which). These receptor sequences come from a man between 18 and 29 years old who had mild COVID-19 (a few samples of this study predate the infection). Cell type and time point are not known.

As regards this clonotype: At one end, the junction sequence differs from germline, possibly due to a read error. The chain has TRBV20-1 and TRBJ1-2, with 8 nucleotides matching TRBD1. This CDR3 has 16 amino acids. Germline assignment: CDR1 DFQATT and CDR2 SNEGSKA (reference sequence). This CDR3 is CSDRHRNRGYGYGYTF. CDR3 sequence (DNA): TGCAGTGATAGACACCGCAACAGGGGGTATGGCTATGGCTACACCTTC.

The chain is built from TRBV23-1 and TRBJ1-5, with a tentative D call TRBD1 (6 bases). TRBV23-1 belongs to the ORF category, with a function that is uncertain. The CDR3 runs to 15 residues. Trimming left V 4 bases short and J 4 bases short, with 14 bases between. The CDR3 nucleotides are TGCGCCAGCAGTCCCGGACAGAGTACAAATCAGCCCCAGCATTTT. Translation: CASSPGQSTNQPQHF.

This chain connects TRBV20-1 to TRBJ2-7; TRBD1 aligns across 10 bases. In germline, CDR1 is DFQATT, CDR2 SNEGSKA (reference sequence). J was trimmed by 2 bases and V by 6 bases; bases with no gene match: 10. The CDR3 is 15 residues long. The CDR3 bases are TGCAGTGCACGACTCGGGACAGGGGAGGCCTACGAGCAGTACTTC. It encodes CSARLGTGEAYEQYF.

This rearrangement joins TRBV12-3 or TRBV12-4 to TRBJ2-7; D possibly corresponds to TRBD2 (5 bases). The V gene lost 3 bases and the J gene lost 6 bases, with 15 bases spanning the gap. The CDR3 runs to 14 residues. The CDR3 DNA sequence: TGTGCCAGCAGTTTGGGCAGGAGGTATGTCGAGCAGTACTTC. This translates into CASSLGRRYVEQYF.

This clonotype was observed at least ten times. DNA of the CDR3: TGCGCCAGCAGCCAAGATCGGCAGCAGATCTACGAGCAGTACTTC. It is translated as CASSQDRQQIYEQYF. This chain uses TRBV4-3 with TRBJ2-7, with no clear D. Germline V CDR1 and CDR2: LGHNA, YSLEER. Trimming removed 0 bases from V and 3 bases from J, with 12 bases in between. The CDR3 loop spans 15 amino acids.

The chain couples TRBV10-3 to TRBJ1-1; 7 bases align to TRBD1. The germline CDR1 and CDR2 sequences are ENHRY and SYGVKD. V lost 4 bases, J lost 9 bases, and 8 bases stayed unmatched. This CDR3 contains 13 residues. The CDR3 DNA sequence: TGTGCCATCAGTGGTACACAGGGGTTTAAAGCTTTCTTT. Its protein is CAISGTQGFKAFF.

This clonotype was counted only a few times. This chain connects TRBV6-5 to TRBJ2-3, with D unclear. The CDR3 length is 13 residues. V was clipped by 10 bases and J by 2 bases, with 13 bases between them. CDR1 is MNHEY and CDR2 is SVGAGI in the germline V gene. The CDR3 DNA reads as TGTGCCACCGGACCCCGTTTCACAGATACGCAGTATTTT. It codes for CATGPRFTDTQYF.

This clonotype was counted at least ten times. The chain recombines TRBV7-2 with TRBJ1-1, with D unresolved. Germline V gene data show CDR1 as SGHTA and CDR2 as FQGNSA. The CDR3 covers 13 residues. Between the trimmed V and J ends, which lost 4 bases and 0 bases, there was a span of 6 bases. The CDR3 nucleotides are TGTGCCAGCAGCTCATTGATGAACACTGAAGCTTTCTTT. This codes for CASSSLMNTEAFF.

The V and J genes are TRBV5-3 and TRBJ2-5, with D tentatively TRBD1 (6 bases). TRBV5-3 belongs to the ORF category, with a function that is uncertain. Trimming removed 4 bases from V and 7 bases from J, with 17 bases in between. The CDR3 sequence is 14 residues long. CDR3 sequence: CARSPGQSCGTQYF. In DNA, the CDR3 is TGTGCCAGAAGCCCTGGACAGAGTTGTGGGACCCAGTACTTC.

This clonotype turned up a few times. This sequence joins TRBV5-1 and TRBJ2-3; 7 bases agree with TRBD2. Losses at the gene ends were 5 bases for V and 3 bases for J; bases not matched to a gene: 9. Germline V gene lookup returns CDR1 SGHRS and CDR2 YFSETQ. This CDR3 is 15 amino acids long. In DNA form, the CDR3 reads TGCGCCAGCAGTCTGATAGGGAGGGTGACAGATACGCAGTATTTT. Amino acid sequence: CASSLIGRVTDTQYF.

Only one count was recorded for this clonotype. The gene calls are TRBV6-2 or TRBV6-3 and TRBJ1-1; the match to TRBD1 covers 7 bases. The length of the CDR3 is 17 residues. Unmatched junction bases numbered 11, after V lost 2 bases and J lost 2 bases. In germline, CDR1 is MNHEY, CDR2 SVGEGT. CDR3 bases: TGTGCCAGCAGTTACCCGAAATACAGGGGACCCAACACTGAAGCTTTCTTT. Protein product: CASSYPKYRGPNTEAFF.

Only a few counts were recorded for this clonotype. This rearrangement joins TRBV2 to TRBJ2-5; D may be TRBD1 (6 bases). Trimming removed 8 bases from V and 5 bases from J, with 15 bases in between. From germline, CDR1 is SNHLY and CDR2 FYNNEI. The CDR3 is 13 residues long. Here the CDR3 DNA reads TGTGCCAGCGGGGGCCGACTTCTTGAGACCCAGTACTTC. Its translation: CASGGRLLETQYF.

This sequence joins TRBV10-3 and TRBJ2-3; TRBD2 matches at 15 bases. Germline V gene lookup returns CDR1 ENHRY and CDR2 SYGVKD. The ends lost 4 bases at V and 4 bases at J; junction bases unmatched: 9. The CDR3 is 18 amino acids. CDR3 coding DNA: TGTGCCATCAGTGCCCGAGGACTAGCGGGGGGGCCCGCAGATACGCAGTATTTT. Its protein product is CAISARGLAGGPADTQYF.

This clonotype appeared a few times. The J gene is TRBJ2-2, the V gene TRBV5-1; D uncertain. CDR1 and CDR2 (germline): SGHRS, YFSETQ. CDR3 size: 13 residues. V gave up 4 bases and J gave up 5 bases, with 9 bases separating them. The CDR3 is CASSPLGTGELFF. The CDR3 nucleotides are TGCGCCAGCAGCCCCTTAGGGACCGGGGAGCTGTTTTTT.

This chain uses TRBV30 with TRBJ1-1, with 8 bases fitting TRBD1. The V and J ends lost 8 bases and 11 bases, in that order; junction bases with no gene match: 16. The CDR3 sequence is 13 residues long. Germline CDR1 and CDR2: GTSNPN and SVGIG (reference sequence). The CDR3 region has the DNA TGTGCCAGAAGCCAGACAGGGGAGAGCGAGGCTTTCTTT. It yields the protein CARSQTGESEAFF.

The chain employs TRBV7-2 and TRBJ2-3; D remains unclear. The V and J ends lost 6 bases and 6 bases respectively, with 10 bases between them. The germline gives CDR1 SGHTA, CDR2 FQGNSA. The CDR3 sequence is 12 residues long. The CDR3 nucleotides are TGTGCCAGCAGTCTCAACCAGGATACGCAGTATTTT. This gives the protein CASSLNQDTQYF.

This clonotype was observed a single time. This rearrangement joins TRBV7-8 to TRBJ2-1; 10 nucleotides match TRBD2. Unmatched junction bases numbered 9, after V lost 2 bases and J lost 8 bases. The CDR3 has 16 residues. The germline V gene encodes CDR1 SGHVS and CDR2 FQNEAQ. As DNA, the CDR3 is TGTGCCAGCAGCTTAAAAGCGGGGGGGCCAGGTGATGAGCAGTTCTTC. This encodes CASSLKAGGPGDEQFF.